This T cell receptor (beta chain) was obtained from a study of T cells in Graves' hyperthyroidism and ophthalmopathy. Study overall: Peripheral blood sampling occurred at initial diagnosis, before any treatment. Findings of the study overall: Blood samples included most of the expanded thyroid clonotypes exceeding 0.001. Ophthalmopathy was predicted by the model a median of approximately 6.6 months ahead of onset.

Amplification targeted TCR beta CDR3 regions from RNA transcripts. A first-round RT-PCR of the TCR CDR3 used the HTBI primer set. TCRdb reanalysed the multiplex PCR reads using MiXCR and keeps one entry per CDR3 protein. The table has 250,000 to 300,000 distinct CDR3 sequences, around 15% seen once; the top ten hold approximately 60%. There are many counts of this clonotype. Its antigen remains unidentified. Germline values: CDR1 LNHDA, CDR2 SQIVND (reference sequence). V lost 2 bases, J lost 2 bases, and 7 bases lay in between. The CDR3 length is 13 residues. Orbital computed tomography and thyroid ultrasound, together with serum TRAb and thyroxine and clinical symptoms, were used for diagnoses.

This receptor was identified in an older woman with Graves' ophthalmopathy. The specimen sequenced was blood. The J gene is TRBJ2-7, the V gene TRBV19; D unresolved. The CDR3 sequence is CASSIQAAYEQYF. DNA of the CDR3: TGTGCCAGTAGTATACAGGCGGCCTACGAGCAGTACTTC.